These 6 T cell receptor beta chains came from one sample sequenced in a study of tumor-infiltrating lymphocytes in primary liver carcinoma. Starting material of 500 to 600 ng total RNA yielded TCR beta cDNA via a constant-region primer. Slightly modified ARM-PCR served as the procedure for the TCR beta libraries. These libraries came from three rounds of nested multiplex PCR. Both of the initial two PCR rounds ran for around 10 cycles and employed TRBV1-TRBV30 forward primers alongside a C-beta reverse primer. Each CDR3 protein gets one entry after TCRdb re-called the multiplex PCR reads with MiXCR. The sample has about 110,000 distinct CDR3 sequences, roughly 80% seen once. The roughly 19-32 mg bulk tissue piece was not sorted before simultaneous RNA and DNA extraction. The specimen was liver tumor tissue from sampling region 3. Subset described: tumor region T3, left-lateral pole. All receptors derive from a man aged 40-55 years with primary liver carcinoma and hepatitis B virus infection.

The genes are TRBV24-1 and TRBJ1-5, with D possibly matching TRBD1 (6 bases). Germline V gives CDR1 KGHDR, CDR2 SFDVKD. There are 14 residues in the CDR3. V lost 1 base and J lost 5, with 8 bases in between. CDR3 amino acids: CATSDFRGDQPQHF. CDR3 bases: TGTGCCACCAGTGATTTCAGGGGCGATCAGCCCCAGCATTTT.

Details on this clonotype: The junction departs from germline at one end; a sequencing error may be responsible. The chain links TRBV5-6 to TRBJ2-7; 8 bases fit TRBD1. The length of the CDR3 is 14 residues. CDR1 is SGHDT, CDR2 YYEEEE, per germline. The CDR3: CASNLGTGYYEQYF. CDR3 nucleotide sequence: TGTGCTAGCAACTTGGGGACAGGATACTACGAGCAGTACTTC.

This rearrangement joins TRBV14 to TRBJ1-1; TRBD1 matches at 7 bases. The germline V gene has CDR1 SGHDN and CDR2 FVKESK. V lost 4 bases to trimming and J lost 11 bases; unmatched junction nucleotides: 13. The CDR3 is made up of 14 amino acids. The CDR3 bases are TGTGCCAGCAGCCTTTCGGACAGGATGGATGCGGCTTTCTTT. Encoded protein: CASSLSDRMDAAFF. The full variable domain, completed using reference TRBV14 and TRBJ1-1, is EAGVTQFPSHSVIEKGQTVTLRCDPISGHDNLYWYRRVMGKEIKFLLHFVKESKQDESGMPNNRFLAERTGGTYSTLKVQPAELEDSGVYFCASSLSDRMDAAFFGQGTRLTVV.

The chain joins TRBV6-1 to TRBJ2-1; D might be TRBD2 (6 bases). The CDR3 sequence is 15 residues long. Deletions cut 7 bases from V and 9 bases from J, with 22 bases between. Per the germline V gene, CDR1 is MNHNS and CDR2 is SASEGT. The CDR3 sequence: CASNGGGVSHIEQFF. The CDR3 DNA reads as TGTGCCAGCAACGGAGGCGGGGTCTCCCACATTGAGCAGTTCTTC.

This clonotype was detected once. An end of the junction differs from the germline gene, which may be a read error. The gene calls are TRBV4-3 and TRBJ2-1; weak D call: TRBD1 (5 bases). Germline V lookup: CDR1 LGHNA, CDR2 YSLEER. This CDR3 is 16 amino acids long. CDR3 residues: CASSHFPTPADNDQFF. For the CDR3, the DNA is TGCGCCAGCAGCCACTTCCCCACCCCGGCGGACAATGACCAGTTCTTC.

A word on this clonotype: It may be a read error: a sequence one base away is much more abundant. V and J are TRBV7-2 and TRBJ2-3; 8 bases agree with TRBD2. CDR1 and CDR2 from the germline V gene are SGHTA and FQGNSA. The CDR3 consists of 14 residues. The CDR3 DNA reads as TGTGTCTCAAGGGGCGGGAGGCAACCCGGGGGGCAGTATTTT. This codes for CVSRGGRQPGGQYF. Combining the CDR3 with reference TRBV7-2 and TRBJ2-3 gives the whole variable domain GAGVSQSPSNKVTEKGKDVELRCDPISGHTALYWYRQSLGQGLEFLIYFQGNSAPDKSGLPSDRFSAERTGGSVSTLTIQRTQQEDSAVYLCVSRGGRQPGGQYFGPGTRLTVL.